These 24 T cell receptor beta chains originate from one sample sequenced in a study of T cells in Graves' hyperthyroidism and ophthalmopathy. RNA transcripts yielded amplified TCR beta CDR3 regions. In the first-round RT-PCR of the TCR CDR3, the HTBI primer set was used. TCRdb passed the multiplex PCR reads through MiXCR, listing each CDR3 protein once. The table lists roughly 700,000 distinct CDR3 sequences, around 16% of them singletons, with around 15% in the top ten. Sequencing used blood. The receptor source for this set is a man aged 50 to 60 with Graves' hyperthyroidism.

This clonotype was seen more than once but under ten times. The gene calls are TRBV20-1 and TRBJ2-2; possibly TRBD1 for D (6 bases). Germline lookup yields CDR1 DFQATT and CDR2 SNEGSKA (reference sequence). The length of the CDR3 is 17 residues. V lost 3 bases and J 0 bases, leaving 17 bases between the germline ends. CDR3 nucleotides: TGCAGTGCTAGGGGTCTCGGGGACATCTCGAACACCGGGGAGCTGTTTTTT. It translates to CSARGLGDISNTGELFF.

This clonotype has ten or more counts. The V and J genes are TRBV12-3 or TRBV12-4 and TRBJ1-5; D unresolved. V was trimmed by 5 bases and J by 5 bases, leaving 10 bases between them. The CDR3 has 13 amino acids. The CDR3 DNA reads TGTGCCAGCAGTCGGACCGTGGATCAGCCCCAGCATTTT. As protein: CASSRTVDQPQHF.

This clonotype came up many times. The chain employs TRBV15 and TRBJ2-3; 11 bases are a match to TRBD2. Germline CDR1 and CDR2: LNHNV and YYDKDF (reference sequence). This CDR3 contains 19 residues. Trimming removed 4 bases from V and 2 bases from J; junction bases left unmatched: 14. Written as DNA, the CDR3 is TGTGCCACCAGCACTAGCGGGAGGAAGCCATACGCCCTCACAGATACGCAGTATTTT. This translates into CATSTSGRKPYALTDTQYF.

The chain carries TRBV4-2 and TRBJ2-7, with D unclear. CDR1 is LGHNA and CDR2 is YNFKEQ in the germline V gene. The CDR3 covers 17 residues. With 0 bases removed from V and 0 bases from J, the gap between germline ends came to 15 bases. CDR3 nucleotides: TGTGCCAGCAGCCAAGATTCTACCGCGGCGAGCTCCTACGAGCAGTACTTC. Translating it yields CASSQDSTAASSYEQYF.

The table lists this clonotype with a few counts. This rearrangement joins TRBV29-1 to TRBJ2-7; 12 bases agree with TRBD1. Germline V gene data show CDR1 as SQVTM and CDR2 as ANQGSEA. The CDR3 has 13 amino acids. Trimming took 5 bases from V and 4 from J; bases not matched to a gene: 3. The CDR3 protein is CSVRDRGLYEQYF. The CDR3 DNA sequence: TGCAGCGTTCGGGACAGGGGGCTTTACGAGCAGTACTTC.

This clonotype was seen many times. The chain employs TRBV7-2 and TRBJ2-3; D uncertain. CDR1 is SGHTA and CDR2 is FQGNSA in the germline V gene. V shed 5 bases and J shed 0 bases, with 12 bases lying between them. CDR3 length: 15 amino acids. DNA for the CDR3: TGTGCCAGCAGCCCCTTCGCGCTTAGCACAGATACGCAGTATTTT. This encodes CASSPFALSTDTQYF.

This chain connects TRBV29-1 to TRBJ2-3, with D tentatively TRBD1 (6 bases). Germline CDR1 reads SQVTM; CDR2 reads ANQGSEA. The ends were cut back, 6 bases at V and 2 bases at J, with 15 bases in the middle. The CDR3 is made up of 14 amino acids. CDR3 sequence (DNA): TGCAGCGTCGACCTGGGACACGACACAGATACGCAGTATTTT. Translation gives CSVDLGHDTDTQYF.

The sample holds many counts of this clonotype. The genes are TRBV18 and TRBJ1-5, with no clear D. Per the germline V gene, CDR1 is KGHSH and CDR2 is LQKENI. CDR3 length: 14 amino acids. Deletions cut 3 bases from V and 4 bases from J, with 10 bases between. The CDR3 nucleotides read TGTGCCAGCTCACCTGTGTCTGGGAATCAGCCCCAGCATTTT. Its protein product is CASSPVSGNQPQHF.

This clonotype came up many times. The chain carries TRBV2 and TRBJ2-4; possible D gene TRBD1, 6 bases. V was shortened by 2 bases and J by 12 bases, with 14 bases between the two germline ends. Germline CDR1 is SNHLY and CDR2 is FYNNEI. This CDR3 region has 13 residues. Here the CDR3 reads CASSEPNRVDQYF. The CDR3 region has the DNA TGTGCCAGCAGTGAACCTAACAGGGTTGATCAGTACTTC.

This clonotype was seen a handful of times. V gene TRBV20-1 combines with J gene TRBJ2-1; D not resolved. Trimming pared 1 base from V and 0 bases from J, leaving 13 bases between. The CDR3 is 16 residues long. Germline assignment: CDR1 DFQATT and CDR2 SNEGSKA (reference sequence). For the CDR3, the DNA is TGCAGTGCTAGAGTTAGGCAGGCTAGCTCCTACAATGAGCAGTTCTTC. Protein: CSARVRQASSYNEQFF.

The chain uses TRBV5-1 and TRBJ1-2, with D hard to call. Germline V gene data show CDR1 as SGHRS and CDR2 as YFSETQ. This CDR3 spans 13 amino acids. The V end was cut by 1 base, the J end by 3 bases, with 7 bases between. The CDR3 DNA reads as TGCGCCAGCAGCTTGTCGGATGACTATGGCTACACCTTC. Translating gives CASSLSDDYGYTF.

This chain joins TRBV6-2 or TRBV6-3 and TRBJ2-1; D is perhaps TRBD2 (6 bases). From germline, CDR1 is MNHEY and CDR2 SVGEGT. V lost 0 bases, J lost 4 bases, and 10 bases lay in between. This CDR3 region has 15 residues. CDR3: CASSYSGTAYNEQFF. The CDR3 nucleotides are TGTGCCAGCAGTTACTCTGGGACTGCGTACAATGAGCAGTTCTTC.

This clonotype came up many times. This rearrangement joins TRBV19 to TRBJ1-1; TRBD1 might be the D (6 bases). Trimming removed 8 bases at V and 7 bases at J, with 8 bases between. This CDR3 has 10 residues. Germline CDR1 reads LNHDA; CDR2 reads SQIVND (reference sequence). The chain's CDR3 is CASGDIEAFF. In DNA, the CDR3 is TGTGCCAGTGGGGACATTGAAGCTTTCTTT.

J is TRBJ1-1 and V is TRBV6-9; D not certain. The CDR3 has 14 amino acids. Germline-derived CDR1 and CDR2 are MNHGY and SVAAGI. V gave up 3 bases and J gave up 0 bases, with 8 bases separating them. The CDR3 loop is CASSYGPMNTEAFF. The DNA for the CDR3 is TGTGCCAGCAGTTACGGGCCCATGAACACTGAAGCTTTCTTT.

In this sample, this clonotype turned up a few times. The chain uses TRBV6-2 or TRBV6-3 and TRBJ2-7, with D possibly matching TRBD1 (6 bases). This CDR3 has 12 amino acids. V was shortened by 6 bases and J by 5 bases, with 11 bases between the two germline ends. From germline, CDR1 is MNHEY and CDR2 SVGEGT. The CDR3: CASRYPGDEQYF. Written as DNA, the CDR3 is TGTGCCAGCAGATACCCAGGGGACGAGCAGTACTTC.

This clonotype was counted many times. The V call is TRBV12-3 or TRBV12-4, the J call TRBJ2-1; the match to TRBD2 covers 12 bases. V was clipped by 1 base and J by 0 bases; unmatched bases: 7. This CDR3 is 19 amino acids long. CDR3 DNA sequence: TGTGCCAGCAGTTTAGATACTAGCGGGAGGCCTAGCTCCTACAATGAGCAGTTCTTC. This codes for CASSLDTSGRPSSYNEQFF.

The chain couples TRBV6-1 to TRBJ2-1; 9 nucleotides match TRBD1. Germline-derived CDR1 and CDR2 are MNHNS and SASEGT. Trimming removed 7 bases from V and 3 bases from J; junction bases left unmatched: 7. The CDR3 is made up of 15 amino acids. DNA for the CDR3: TGTGCCAGCAACCGCGGGACAGGGTTCTACAATGAGCAGTTCTTC. The encoded protein is CASNRGTGFYNEQFF.

This clonotype was seen repeatedly, ten times or more. The genes are TRBV29-1 and TRBJ1-1; D is possibly TRBD1 (5 bases). Germline V lookup: CDR1 SQVTM, CDR2 ANQGSEA. V was pared by 7 bases and J by 5 bases, with 17 bases between. The CDR3 spans 13 residues. In nucleotides, the CDR3 is TGCAGCGCTACAGACAGAGCGGGTACTGAAGCTTTCTTT. It specifies CSATDRAGTEAFF.

This clonotype was counted many times. The chain links TRBV11-2 to TRBJ2-7; D remains ambiguous. The CDR3 is made up of 14 amino acids. From germline, CDR1 is SGHAT and CDR2 FQNNGV. V was trimmed by 1 base and J by 3 bases, leaving 10 bases between them. The CDR3 here is CASSLAQTNYEQYF. CDR3 DNA sequence: TGTGCCAGCAGCTTAGCACAGACAAACTACGAGCAGTACTTC.

A word on this clonotype: It may be a read error: a sequence one base away is much more abundant. This chain joins TRBV5-1 and TRBJ2-5; D may be TRBD1 (6 bases). CDR1 and CDR2 (germline): SGHRS, YFSETQ. CDR3 length: 15 residues. The CDR3 protein is CASSPGQGHTETQYF. DNA of the CDR3: TGTGCCAGCAGCCCGGGCCAGGGGCACACAGAGACCCAGTACTTC.

This clonotype was counted only a few times. The V call is TRBV7-9, the J call TRBJ2-5, with 11 bases matching TRBD2. Germline CDR1 SEHNR, CDR2 FQNEAQ (reference sequence). J gave up 5 bases and V 4 bases, and 9 bases lay outside the gene matches. This CDR3 is 16 amino acids long. The CDR3 protein is CASSSLLAGEGETQYF. DNA for the CDR3: TGTGCCAGCAGCTCTTTACTAGCGGGAGAGGGGGAGACCCAGTACTTC.

This clonotype appeared many times. The chain uses TRBV6-2 or TRBV6-3 and TRBJ2-1; D call uncertain. The CDR3 length is 15 residues. With 2 bases removed from V and 1 base from J, the gap between germline ends came to 9 bases. Germline values: CDR1 MNHEY, CDR2 SVGEGT. The CDR3 sequence is CASSYEYSSYNEQFF. The CDR3 nucleotides are TGTGCCAGCAGTTACGAATATAGTTCCTACAATGAGCAGTTCTTC.

This clonotype has a handful of counts. J is TRBJ2-2 and V is TRBV6-1; 10 bases line up with TRBD2. The CDR3 has 16 amino acids. Germline V gene sequence: CDR1 MNHNS, CDR2 SASEGT. The trim removed 7 bases at V and 5 bases at J, leaving 10 bases unmatched. The chain's CDR3 is CASNSEASGGTGELFF. The CDR3 region has the DNA TGTGCCAGCAACTCCGAGGCTAGCGGGGGTACCGGGGAGCTGTTTTTT.

Many counts were recorded for this clonotype. The J gene is TRBJ1-1, the V gene TRBV2; D unresolved. Trimming shortened V by 6 bases and J by 5 bases, and 10 bases separated the two germline ends. Germline loops: CDR1 SNHLY, CDR2 FYNNEI. The CDR3 is made up of 12 amino acids. CDR3 protein: CASRWTSTEAFF. CDR3 nucleotides: TGTGCCAGCAGGTGGACGTCGACTGAAGCTTTCTTT.